This entry describes one T cell receptor (beta chain). CDR3 size: 14 residues. Unmatched junction bases numbered 1, after V lost 4 bases and J lost 2 bases. Germline assignment: CDR1 SEHNR and CDR2 FQNEAQ (reference sequence). The sample is drawn from a study of cytomegalovirus exposure and HLA in healthy donors. Primers: 60 Vbeta forward and 13 Jbeta reverse. TCRdb's copy holds only in-frame clones and misses some; the assay was immunoSEQ multiplex PCR. The sample features approximately 110,000 clones, with about 0.59% in its top ten. The TCR was taken from a man aged 50 to 59 in good health and CMV-seronegative. The sequenced sample consisted of PBMCs. J is TRBJ2-7 and V is TRBV7-9; 11 bases map to TRBD1. The CDR3 region is CASSSDRGPYEQYF. CDR3 sequence (DNA): TGTGCCAGCAGCTCGGACAGGGGGCCCTACGAGCAGTACTTC. Combining the CDR3 with reference TRBV7-9 and TRBJ2-7 gives the whole variable domain DTGVSQNPRHKITKRGQNVTFRCDPISEHNRLYWYRQTLGQGPEFLTYFQNEAQLEKSRLLSDRFSAERPKGSFSTLEIQRTEQGDSAMYLCASSSDRGPYEQYFGPGTRLTVT.